This section outlines one T cell receptor (beta chain) sequence together with its context. Other DNA sequences in the sample encode the same CDR3. This sample is part of a study of blood T cell repertoires in COVID-19. Across the study: PBMCs, B-cell-depleted T cells, or T cells provided the cDNA or gDNA that made up the material.

This CDR3 contains 15 residues. Germline V lookup: CDR1 KGHDR, CDR2 SFDVKD. With V trimmed by 3 bases and J by 6 bases, 5 bases remained unmatched. Only in-frame clones appear in the TCRdb table, and some are missing; sequencing was by immunoSEQ multiplex PCR. The sample holds roughly 140,000 clones, 75% to 90% seen once. The sequence was obtained from a woman between 65 and 79 years old with acute or convalescent COVID-19. Sequencing input: peripheral blood. The chain joins TRBV24-1 to TRBJ2-1; 9 bases line up with TRBD1. CDR3 region: CATSDPGQGGNEQFF. The CDR3 nucleotides are TGTGCCACCAGTGATCCGGGACAGGGAGGCAATGAGCAGTTCTTC.